These T cell receptor beta chains were read from a single sample in a study of cytomegalovirus exposure and HLA in healthy donors. Produced via immunoSEQ multiplex PCR; TCRdb's table is partial and in-frame only. This sample's clone table lists tens of thousands of clones. The sequenced material came from PBMCs. These receptors came from a man in his late teens or twenties in good health and CMV-seropositive. Both conserved end residues are part of each CDR3. Each record gives: D gene, V gene, J gene, CDR3 DNA, CDR3 protein. A D gene is named only where the DNA matches it firmly.

d_gene: .
v_gene: TRBV28
j_gene: TRBJ1-5
CDR3nt: TGTGCCAGCAGCCCGGGTGGAGGGACCCAGCATTTT
CDR3aa: CASSPGGGTQHF

d_gene: TRBD1
v_gene: TRBV19
j_gene: TRBJ2-7
CDR3nt: TGTGCCAGTAGATACGGGACAGGACCCTACGAGCAGTACTTC
CDR3aa: CASRYGTGPYEQYF

d_gene: .
v_gene: TRBV4-2
j_gene: TRBJ2-1
CDR3nt: TGTGCCAGCAGCCAAGGAGTGAGCTCCTACAATGAGCAGTTCTTC
CDR3aa: CASSQGVSSYNEQFF

d_gene: TRBD1
v_gene: TRBV28
j_gene: TRBJ1-1
CDR3nt: TGTGCCAGCAGTTTAGCAGGACAGGTGAACACTGAAGCTTTCTTT
CDR3aa: CASSLAGQVNTEAFF

d_gene: .
v_gene: TRBV6-5
j_gene: TRBJ1-3
CDR3nt: TGTGCCAGCCGGCGGGAACCGATCTCTGGAAACACCATATATTTT
CDR3aa: CASRREPISGNTIYF

d_gene: TRBD1
v_gene: TRBV7-2
j_gene: TRBJ1-1
CDR3nt: TGTGCCAGCAGCTCCATGGGCACAGGGGGCGCGGTGAGGACTGAAGCTTTCTTT
CDR3aa: CASSSMGTGGAVRTEAFF

d_gene: TRBD1
v_gene: TRBV9
j_gene: TRBJ1-1
CDR3nt: TGTGCCAGCAGCGTAGGCCGGGACAGGGTCACTGAAGCTTTCTTT
CDR3aa: CASSVGRDRVTEAFF

d_gene: TRBD1
v_gene: TRBV6-5
j_gene: TRBJ1-3
CDR3nt: TGTGCCAGCAGTGTGACAGGGACTGGAAACACCATATATTTT
CDR3aa: CASSVTGTGNTIYF

d_gene: .
v_gene: TRBV28
j_gene: TRBJ2-7
CDR3nt: TGTGCCAGCACCCTTGGAGGTCAGGGGAGTTTCTACGAGCAGTACTTC
CDR3aa: CASTLGGQGSFYEQYF

d_gene: .
v_gene: TRBV28
j_gene: TRBJ1-2
CDR3nt: TGTGCCAGCAGCTATGGACTTCTTTTAAAGTATGGCTACACCTTC
CDR3aa: CASSYGLLLKYGYTF

d_gene: .
v_gene: TRBV2
j_gene: TRBJ1-2
CDR3nt: TGTGCCAGCAGTGATGAACTCGCGGTGGGCTACACCTTC
CDR3aa: CASSDELAVGYTF

d_gene: TRBD1
v_gene: TRBV10-3
j_gene: TRBJ1-2
CDR3nt: TGTGCCATCAGGCCCGGACAGGACTTGCCTAACTATGGCTACACCTTC
CDR3aa: CAIRPGQDLPNYGYTF

d_gene: TRBD2
v_gene: TRBV7-9
j_gene: TRBJ2-7
CDR3nt: TGTGCCACTTCCCCGACTAGCACACAATACGAGCAGTACTTC
CDR3aa: CATSPTSTQYEQYF

d_gene: .
v_gene: TRBV7-2
j_gene: TRBJ1-1
CDR3nt: TGTGCCAGCAGCGAGTCAAGGAACACTGAAGCTTTCTTT
CDR3aa: CASSESRNTEAFF

d_gene: TRBD1
v_gene: TRBV2
j_gene: TRBJ2-5
CDR3nt: TGTGCCAGCAGCCGGTTATCAGGGGGCATCGAGGCCCAGTACTTC
CDR3aa: CASSRLSGGIEAQYF

d_gene: TRBD1
v_gene: TRBV9
j_gene: TRBJ2-7
CDR3nt: TGTGCCAGCAGCGTCGGGACAGGGGCATACTACGAGCAGTACTTC
CDR3aa: CASSVGTGAYYEQYF

d_gene: .
v_gene: TRBV5-1
j_gene: TRBJ2-7
CDR3nt: TGCGCCAGCAGCTGGGCTCCAGGGGCCTACGAGCAGTACTTC
CDR3aa: CASSWAPGAYEQYF

d_gene: TRBD1
v_gene: TRBV5-1
j_gene: TRBJ1-4
CDR3nt: TGCGCCAGCACCAGGGACAGGGGTGATGAAAAACTGTTTTTT
CDR3aa: CASTRDRGDEKLFF

d_gene: .
v_gene: TRBV5-1
j_gene: TRBJ2-7
CDR3nt: TGCGCCAGCAGCGGGGACTCGCGGAACGCCTACGAGCAGTACTTC
CDR3aa: CASSGDSRNAYEQYF

d_gene: .
v_gene: TRBV10-1
j_gene: TRBJ1-4
CDR3nt: TGCGCCAGCAGTGAGTCGGGACTTGCAACTAATGAAAAACTGTTTTTT
CDR3aa: CASSESGLATNEKLFF

d_gene: .
v_gene: TRBV19
j_gene: TRBJ2-2
CDR3nt: TGTGCCAGTAGTATACAGGTCTCGGGGGAGCTGTTTTTT
CDR3aa: CASSIQVSGELFF

d_gene: .
v_gene: TRBV6-6
j_gene: TRBJ2-7
CDR3nt: TGTGCCAGCACGTATACCCCCCGTGGAGGGCAGCAGTACTTC
CDR3aa: CASTYTPRGGQQYF

d_gene: .
v_gene: TRBV4-1
j_gene: TRBJ2-1
CDR3nt: TGCGCCAGCAACCCAAAAGGGGGGGCTTACAATGAGCAGTTCTTC
CDR3aa: CASNPKGGAYNEQFF

d_gene: TRBD1
v_gene: TRBV4-2
j_gene: TRBJ2-7
CDR3nt: TGTGCCAGCAGCCAAGAGTGGGACAGCGGCGAGCAGTACTTC
CDR3aa: CASSQEWDSGEQYF

d_gene: TRBD1
v_gene: TRBV5-4
j_gene: TRBJ1-2
CDR3nt: TGTGCCAGCAGCTTGGACAGGGGGGACTATGGCTACACCTTC
CDR3aa: CASSLDRGDYGYTF

d_gene: TRBD2
v_gene: TRBV4-1
j_gene: TRBJ2-1
CDR3nt: TGCGCCAGCAGCCAAGATTCGCATCGACTAGCGGGAGAGTACAATGAGCAGTTCTTC
CDR3aa: CASSQDSHRLAGEYNEQFF

d_gene: TRBD1
v_gene: TRBV18
j_gene: TRBJ1-1
CDR3nt: TGTGCCAGCTCACCAGAAACAGGGGCCGGGAACACTGAAGCTTTCTTT
CDR3aa: CASSPETGAGNTEAFF

d_gene: .
v_gene: TRBV6-5
j_gene: TRBJ2-2
CDR3nt: TGTGCCAGCAGCTTAGGGAGACTGGGCCCCGGGGAGCTGTTTTTT
CDR3aa: CASSLGRLGPGELFF

d_gene: .
v_gene: TRBV6-1
j_gene: TRBJ2-6
CDR3nt: TGTGCCAGCAGTGAAGTAGAGCCCGGGGCCAACGTCCTGACTTTC
CDR3aa: CASSEVEPGANVLTF

d_gene: .
v_gene: TRBV5-6
j_gene: TRBJ2-7
CDR3nt: TGTGCCAGCAGCTTGGCAGGGGTGACCTACGAGCAGTACTTC
CDR3aa: CASSLAGVTYEQYF

d_gene: TRBD2
v_gene: TRBV4-1
j_gene: TRBJ2-7
CDR3nt: TGCGCCAGCAGCCAAGATCCGGGGGGAGCTTTTCGCGAGCAGTACTTC
CDR3aa: CASSQDPGGAFREQYF

d_gene: TRBD1
v_gene: TRBV27
j_gene: TRBJ1-5
CDR3nt: TGTGCCAGCAGTTTCCTACAGGGGGCGGATCAGCCCCAGCATTTT
CDR3aa: CASSFLQGADQPQHF

d_gene: .
v_gene: TRBV7-9
j_gene: TRBJ2-7
CDR3nt: TGTGCCAGCAGCTTAGCGAACAGGATATACGAGCAGTACTTC
CDR3aa: CASSLANRIYEQYF

d_gene: TRBD2
v_gene: TRBV5-4
j_gene: TRBJ2-5
CDR3nt: TGTGCCAGCAGCTGGACTAGCGGGAATGCGGAGGAGACCCAGTACTTC
CDR3aa: CASSWTSGNAEETQYF

d_gene: .
v_gene: TRBV10-3
j_gene: TRBJ2-7
CDR3nt: TGTGCCACCTCTGGAACAGGGTACTCCTACGAGCAGTACTTC
CDR3aa: CATSGTGYSYEQYF

d_gene: TRBD1
v_gene: TRBV13
j_gene: TRBJ2-4
CDR3nt: TGTGCCAGCAGCTCGACGCGGACAGGCTCGGCCAAAAACATTCAGTACTTC
CDR3aa: CASSSTRTGSAKNIQYF

d_gene: TRBD1
v_gene: TRBV7-2
j_gene: TRBJ2-4
CDR3nt: TGTGCCAGCAGCTGGACAGGGGATGGCGGCATTCAGTACTTC
CDR3aa: CASSWTGDGGIQYF

d_gene: TRBD1
v_gene: TRBV9
j_gene: TRBJ2-5
CDR3nt: TGTGCCAGCAGCGCCCCAGGGGGCGGAGAGACCCAGTACTTC
CDR3aa: CASSAPGGGETQYF

d_gene: .
v_gene: TRBV4-1
j_gene: TRBJ1-2
CDR3nt: TGCGCCAGCAGCCAAGAAAGGACAGACTATGGCTACACCTTC
CDR3aa: CASSQERTDYGYTF

d_gene: TRBD1
v_gene: TRBV7-9
j_gene: TRBJ1-2
CDR3nt: TGTGCCAGCAGCTCTGGGGACAGGGAAACCTTC
CDR3aa: CASSSGDRETF

d_gene: .
v_gene: TRBV9
j_gene: TRBJ2-1
CDR3nt: TGTGCCAGCAGCCACCTCCCCCCCCGGGATCGCTACAATGAGCAGTTCTTC
CDR3aa: CASSHLPPRDRYNEQFF

d_gene: .
v_gene: TRBV30
j_gene: TRBJ1-4
CDR3nt: TGTGCCTGGAGTGTCTATGGGGCCTCTAATGAAAAACTGTTTTTT
CDR3aa: CAWSVYGASNEKLFF

d_gene: .
v_gene: TRBV10-3
j_gene: TRBJ2-7
CDR3nt: TGTGCCATCTTGGAGTCGGGAGTTAAGTATCTCGACGAGCAGTACTTC
CDR3aa: CAILESGVKYLDEQYF

d_gene: .
v_gene: TRBV5-1
j_gene: TRBJ2-3
CDR3nt: TGCGCCAGCAGCTTCGACGGGAGACCCGAAGATACGCAGTATTTT
CDR3aa: CASSFDGRPEDTQYF

d_gene: TRBD1
v_gene: TRBV7-9
j_gene: TRBJ1-1
CDR3nt: TGTGCCAGCAGCTCCCCAACAGGGGGCAGGATGGGCACTGAAGCTTTCTTT
CDR3aa: CASSSPTGGRMGTEAFF

d_gene: TRBD1
v_gene: TRBV6-1
j_gene: TRBJ1-6
CDR3nt: TGTGCCAGCAGTGAAATACGGACAGGGGTGGGTTCACCCCTCCACTTT
CDR3aa: CASSEIRTGVGSPLHF

d_gene: .
v_gene: TRBV6-1
j_gene: TRBJ1-6
CDR3nt: TGTGCCAGCAGTGAAAGTGCAGGGGACCCTAATTCACCCCTCCACTTT
CDR3aa: CASSESAGDPNSPLHF

d_gene: .
v_gene: TRBV4-1
j_gene: TRBJ1-2
CDR3nt: TGCGCCAGCAGCCAAGATCAACCGCTAGGCAGTTTGGTCTATGGCTACACCTTC
CDR3aa: CASSQDQPLGSLVYGYTF

d_gene: TRBD1
v_gene: TRBV19
j_gene: TRBJ2-7
CDR3nt: TGTGCCAGTAGTCGCAAGGGACAGGGGATCTACGAGCAGTACTTC
CDR3aa: CASSRKGQGIYEQYF

d_gene: .
v_gene: TRBV5-6
j_gene: TRBJ1-3
CDR3nt: TGTGCCAGCAGCCCGGCGGGGGCGGGAAACACCATATATTTT
CDR3aa: CASSPAGAGNTIYF

d_gene: .
v_gene: TRBV9
j_gene: TRBJ2-1
CDR3nt: TGTGCCAGCAGCGTAGTATCCGGGGGCAATGAGCAGTTCTTC
CDR3aa: CASSVVSGGNEQFF

d_gene: .
v_gene: TRBV5-4
j_gene: TRBJ1-1
CDR3nt: TGTGCCAGCAGCTTGGCAGGGGCCGTGAACACTGAAGCTTTCTTT
CDR3aa: CASSLAGAVNTEAFF

d_gene: .
v_gene: TRBV5-6
j_gene: TRBJ1-6
CDR3nt: TGTGCCAGCAGCGGCGGGAGCTCCTATAATTCACCCCTCCACTTT
CDR3aa: CASSGGSSYNSPLHF

d_gene: .
v_gene: TRBV19
j_gene: TRBJ2-3
CDR3nt: TGTGCCAGCCGCCTATACCTCGAAGGAGCAGATACGCAGTATTTT
CDR3aa: CASRLYLEGADTQYF

d_gene: .
v_gene: TRBV18
j_gene: TRBJ2-7
CDR3nt: TGTGCCAGCTCACCGACGCCGTCAGGGGTTAACGAGCAGTACTTC
CDR3aa: CASSPTPSGVNEQYF

d_gene: .
v_gene: TRBV11-2
j_gene: TRBJ1-2
CDR3nt: TGTGCCAGCAGCTTATGGGCAGGGGAAGGGGCTAACTATGGCTACACCTTC
CDR3aa: CASSLWAGEGANYGYTF

d_gene: .
v_gene: TRBV6-6
j_gene: TRBJ1-1
CDR3nt: TGTGCCAGCACTGATCTTACCGGGACTGAAGCTTTCTTT
CDR3aa: CASTDLTGTEAFF

d_gene: TRBD2
v_gene: TRBV4-2
j_gene: TRBJ2-1
CDR3nt: TGTGCCAGCAGCCAAGAGACTAGCGGGGGTCCCGGTGAGCAGTTCTTC
CDR3aa: CASSQETSGGPGEQFF

d_gene: TRBD2
v_gene: TRBV5-1
j_gene: TRBJ2-3
CDR3nt: TGCGCCAGCAGCTTGGGACTAGCGGACCACACAGATACGCAGTATTTT
CDR3aa: CASSLGLADHTDTQYF

d_gene: .
v_gene: TRBV28
j_gene: TRBJ1-4
CDR3nt: TGTGCCAGCACCCCAATGAGGGCAACTAATGAAAAACTGTTTTTT
CDR3aa: CASTPMRATNEKLFF